This T cell receptor (beta chain) was captured in a study of T cells in localized non-small cell lung cancer. Study observations and caveats: Sequencing was restricted to one tumor region; therefore, heterogeneity remains possible. When the top 100 tumor clones were examined, a median approximately 57 of them also appeared in the adjacent lung, which was paired and uninvolved. Those with higher blood T cell density had longer overall survival.

CDR1 and CDR2 (germline): SGDLS, YYNGEE. The J segment lost 3 bases and the V segment lost 3 bases, leaving 11 bases of the junction unmatched. The CDR3 runs to 16 residues. Only in-frame clones appear in the TCRdb table, and some are missing; sequencing was by immunoSEQ multiplex PCR. The sample has under 30,000 clones, 80% to 90% seen once. Comment on this clone: Its antigen is as yet unknown.

The TCR was taken from a woman aged 40-70 years with stage I lung adenocarcinoma. This chain joins TRBV9 and TRBJ2-7; 8 bases agree with TRBD2. The material was peripheral blood, obtained before any cancer treatment. In DNA, the CDR3 is TGTGCCAGCAGCGCCTTCCCTACCGGGACTAGCTACGAGCAGTACTTC. Its protein product is CASSAFPTGTSYEQYF.